The text below deals with one TCR beta chain. Its antigen has not been determined. Base quality data are lacking; no much larger clone is found one base away. The source of the sample is a study of sequential checkpoint blockade in melanoma (dated by TCRdb to between 2017 and 2020). Broadly, across the study: In a 1:1 randomization, patients received either first-line nivolumab then ipilimumab (arm A) or ipilimumab then nivolumab (arm B). Maintenance nivolumab was given following each of the two trial sequences.

The CDR3, from cysteine to phenylalanine, totals 16 residues. Of the read, only the CDR3 DNA is kept; its 48 bases are in frame from base 1. Clipping removes 3 bases from V and 4 bases from J, with 9 as the unmatched junction base count. CDR1 and CDR2 are read off the germline V gene as SGHDT and YYEEEE. The immunoSEQ Assay was used to immunosequence TCRbeta CDR3 regions from genomic DNA. Genomic DNA was amplified by bias-controlled multiplex PCR before high-throughput sequencing. The original pipeline was this. To quantify the absolute abundance of each unique TCRbeta CDR3 region, the sequences were collapsed and filtered. Clonality, defined as 1 minus Pielou's evenness, was calculated using productive rearrangements only. A previously published method was used to identify clones with significantly greater frequencies in on-treatment samples than in baseline samples. Not all clones reach the TCRdb copy of this immuneACCESS table, which keeps in-frame sequences only. Checked studies attribute under half of the gap to unresolved V genes and leave the rest unexplained. That table is the source of V, J and clone size, and D and trimming were worked out from the DNA. This sample gives about 40,000 clones in total; just over 85% of them show up just once. Roughly 12% of the sample is held by the ten biggest clonotypes.

Interpreted using the paper, the treatment or condition label stands for: randomized to nivolumab then ipilimumab (arm A) or the reverse (arm B). None of the patients in the trial had previously been given DNA-damaging chemotherapy. Live CD3+CD8+ cells negative for CD19 and CD56 were sorted from thawed PBMCs on a FACS Aria II flow cytometer. Samples were obtained from patients with melanoma enrolled in CheckMate 064, a randomized, open-label phase II trial of sequential checkpoint blockade. Leukapheresis was used to collect peripheral blood mononuclear cells, which were then purified with Ficoll-Paque and frozen in human serum with roughly 10% DMSO. Right after sorting, the blood CD3+CD8+ cells were verified to be >95% pure, and DNA extraction followed. The research as a whole found: Validation of the response-prediction model combining TCR metrics and mutation burden is needed in larger, independent patient cohorts.

The TCR originated in a human donor with melanoma. Here the sequenced sample was CD8+ T cells sorted from blood (inferred from file names), taken from a patient given nivolumab and ipilimumab in sequence. The chain employs TRBV5-6 and TRBJ2-1; TRBD1 aligns with 8 central bases. The nucleotide sequence reads TGTGCCAGCAGCTGGGGACAGGAGAACAAGTACAATGAGCAGTTCTTC. This codes for CASSWGQENKYNEQFF.